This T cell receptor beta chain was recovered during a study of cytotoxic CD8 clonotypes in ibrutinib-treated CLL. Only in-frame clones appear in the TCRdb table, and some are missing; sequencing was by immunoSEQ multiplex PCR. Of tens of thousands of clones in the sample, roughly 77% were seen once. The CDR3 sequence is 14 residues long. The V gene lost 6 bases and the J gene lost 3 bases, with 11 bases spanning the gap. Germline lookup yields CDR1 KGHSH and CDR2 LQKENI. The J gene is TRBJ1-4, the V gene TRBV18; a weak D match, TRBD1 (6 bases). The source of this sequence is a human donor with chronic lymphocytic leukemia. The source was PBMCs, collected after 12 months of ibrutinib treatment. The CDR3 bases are TGTGCCAGCTCCGAGACAGGCCCTAATGAAAAACTGTTTTTT. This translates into CASSETGPNEKLFF.